Following are 15 T cell receptor beta chains from one sample sequenced in a study of T cells after yellow fever vaccination. MiXCR was run by TCRdb on the 5' RACE reads, yielding one entry per CDR3 protein. The sample has roughly 250,000 distinct CDR3 sequences, 13% seen once; the top ten hold about 0.54%. The source was CD4+ T cells sorted from PBMCs, collected 45 days after the yellow fever booster vaccination. All receptors derive from a man aged 25 to 40 who received the YFV17D yellow fever vaccine.

The V and J genes are TRBV7-2 and TRBJ2-1; D possibly corresponds to TRBD2 (5 bases). CDR1 is SGHTA and CDR2 is FQGNSA in the germline V gene. The CDR3 loop spans 15 amino acids. The V gene lost 5 bases and the J gene lost 9 bases, with 20 bases spanning the gap. In nucleotides, the CDR3 is TGTGCCAGCAGCCCCTTAGGAGGTAGTGGGAGTGAGCAGTTCTTC. Encoded protein: CASSPLGGSGSEQFF.

This clonotype has more than one count but fewer than ten. J is TRBJ2-7 and V is TRBV20-1; 11 nucleotides agree with TRBD2. CDR3 size: 14 residues. The V segment lost 6 bases and the J segment 0 bases; nucleotides outside the gene matches: 4. CDR1 DFQATT and CDR2 SNEGSKA come from the germline V gene (reference sequence). In nucleotides, the CDR3 is TGCAGTGCCTCACTAGCGGGAGTCTCCTACGAGCAGTACTTC. It yields the protein CSASLAGVSYEQYF.

The genes are TRBV7-2 and TRBJ2-1; D possibly corresponds to TRBD2 (6 bases). Trimming left V 3 bases short and J 7 bases short, with 13 bases between. Germline V gene lookup returns CDR1 SGHTA and CDR2 FQGNSA. The CDR3 sequence is 14 residues long. The CDR3 is CASSFAGIRNEQFF. The CDR3, as DNA: TGTGCCAGCAGCTTCGCGGGAATTAGGAATGAGCAGTTCTTC.

This clonotype was seen more than once but under ten times. The gene calls are TRBV5-6 and TRBJ2-2; D tentatively fits TRBD1 or TRBD2 (5 bases each). Germline CDR1 SGHDT, CDR2 YYEEEE. There are 16 residues in the CDR3. V lost 0 bases to trimming and J lost 4 bases, with 13 bases between them. The DNA of the CDR3 is TGTGCCAGCAGCTTGGGCTCCAGTGGGGGCACCGGGGAGCTGTTTTTT. Amino acid sequence: CASSLGSSGGTGELFF.

The chain couples TRBV18 to TRBJ2-3, with D hard to call. V gave up 4 bases and J gave up 0 bases, with 11 bases separating them. The CDR3 consists of 15 residues. CDR1 KGHSH and CDR2 LQKENI come from the germline V gene. DNA of the CDR3: TGTGCCAGCTCACACCCTACTCAGAGCACAGATACGCAGTATTTT. Amino acid sequence: CASSHPTQSTDTQYF.

This sequence joins TRBV11-2 and TRBJ2-1; 9 bases map to TRBD1. The ends lost 1 base at V and 8 bases at J; junction bases unmatched: 15. Looked up from germline, CDR1 is SGHAT and CDR2 is FQNNGV. This CDR3 comprises 18 residues. Here the CDR3 reads CASSLVPGQGGMWDEQFF. The DNA of the CDR3 is TGTGCCAGCAGCTTAGTCCCGGGACAGGGAGGAATGTGGGATGAGCAGTTCTTC.

This clonotype was recorded a few times. CDR3 amino acids: CASTGRHYEQYF. In DNA, the CDR3 is TGTGCCAGCACCGGACGGCACTACGAGCAGTACTTC. V and J are TRBV7-2 and TRBJ2-7, with D unresolved. V shed 7 bases and J shed 3 bases, with 10 bases lying between them. The germline V gene encodes CDR1 SGHTA and CDR2 FQGNSA. This CDR3 is 12 amino acids long.

A few counts support this clonotype. CDR3 DNA: TGTGCCAGCAGCCGCGACTGGATGAACACTGAAGCTTTCTTT. Translated, it gives CASSRDWMNTEAFF. This chain joins TRBV27 and TRBJ1-1; D gene uncertain. The germline gives CDR1 MNHEY, CDR2 SMNVEV (reference sequence). Trimming left V 6 bases short and J 0 bases short, with 11 bases between. The CDR3 totals 14 residues.

The chain joins TRBV11-2 to TRBJ2-1, with D unclear. Trimming shortened V by 6 bases and J by 4 bases, and 10 bases separated the two germline ends. Germline-derived CDR1 and CDR2 are SGHAT and FQNNGV. The CDR3 contains 13 residues. The CDR3, as DNA: TGTGCCAGCAGTCCAGCAGTTTACAATGAGCAGTTCTTC. This sequence encodes CASSPAVYNEQFF.

This clonotype came up a few times. The chain recombines TRBV29-1 with TRBJ2-5; D is perhaps TRBD2 (6 bases). The germline gives CDR1 SQVTM, CDR2 ANQGSEA. Deletions cut 0 bases from V and 2 bases from J, with 10 bases between. The CDR3 contains 14 residues. The CDR3 DNA reads as TGCAGCGTTGAAGATTCAGGGACTCAAGAGACCCAGTACTTC. Its protein product is CSVEDSGTQETQYF.

This chain joins TRBV5-1 and TRBJ2-7; TRBD2 matches at 10 bases. J was trimmed by 6 bases and V by 0 bases; bases with no gene match: 9. This CDR3 has 16 residues. Germline CDR1 and CDR2: SGHRS and YFSETQ. The CDR3 sequence is CASSLGERAGGVEQYF. The CDR3 bases are TGCGCCAGCAGCTTGGGGGAACGAGCGGGAGGGGTCGAGCAGTACTTC.

The chain couples TRBV12-3 or TRBV12-4 to TRBJ1-3, with TRBD1 identical over 7 bases. CDR3 length equals 12 residues. Losses at the gene ends were 10 bases for V and 2 bases for J; bases not matched to a gene: 2. The CDR3 sequence: CATQGPGNTIYF. For the CDR3, the DNA is TGTGCCACACAGGGGCCTGGAAACACCATATATTTT.

This clonotype was observed many times. The chain carries TRBV5-1 and TRBJ2-7; D uncertain. Germline values: CDR1 SGHRS, CDR2 YFSETQ. The CDR3 is made up of 14 amino acids. V was cut by 0 bases and J by 6 bases, with 13 bases left in between. CDR3 protein: CASSLDEPLGEQYF. The CDR3 nucleotides are TGCGCCAGCAGCTTGGACGAGCCCCTGGGCGAGCAGTACTTC.

This clonotype was found a few times. The chain joins TRBV5-1 to TRBJ2-7; TRBD2 aligns across 11 bases. In germline, CDR1 is SGHRS, CDR2 YFSETQ. The CDR3 runs to 15 residues. V lost 4 bases to trimming and J lost 3 bases; unmatched junction nucleotides: 6. CDR3 region: CASSTTSGKVYEQYF. CDR3 in DNA: TGCGCCAGCAGCACGACTAGCGGGAAAGTCTACGAGCAGTACTTC.

The rearrangement links TRBV20-1 to TRBJ1-1; D gene ambiguous. The CDR3 sequence is 13 residues long. Trimming removed 3 bases from V and 3 bases from J, with 11 bases in between. CDR1 is DFQATT and CDR2 is SNEGSKA in the germline V gene (reference sequence). The CDR3 region is CSARRGIDTEAFF. CDR3 nucleotide sequence: TGCAGTGCTAGGAGAGGGATCGACACTGAAGCTTTCTTT.